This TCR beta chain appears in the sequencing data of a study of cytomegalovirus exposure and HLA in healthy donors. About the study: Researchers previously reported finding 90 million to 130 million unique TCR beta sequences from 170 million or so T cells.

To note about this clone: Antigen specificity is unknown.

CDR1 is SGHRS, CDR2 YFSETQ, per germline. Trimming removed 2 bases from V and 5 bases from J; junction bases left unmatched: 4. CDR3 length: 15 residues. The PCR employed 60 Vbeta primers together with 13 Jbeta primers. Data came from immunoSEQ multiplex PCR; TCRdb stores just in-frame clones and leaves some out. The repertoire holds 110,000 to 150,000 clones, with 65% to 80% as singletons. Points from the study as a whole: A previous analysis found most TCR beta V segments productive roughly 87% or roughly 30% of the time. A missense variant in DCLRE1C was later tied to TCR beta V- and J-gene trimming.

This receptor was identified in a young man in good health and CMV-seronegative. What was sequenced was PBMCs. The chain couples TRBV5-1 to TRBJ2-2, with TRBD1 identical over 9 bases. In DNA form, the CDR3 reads TGCGCCAGCAGCTTTGGGACAGGGTATACCGGGGAGCTGTTTTTT. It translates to CASSFGTGYTGELFF.